The rows below give T cell receptor beta chains drawn from one sample of a study of cytomegalovirus exposure and HLA in healthy donors. The table came from immunoSEQ multiplex PCR; TCRdb's copy has only in-frame clones and leaves some out. This sample has more than 85,000 clones; about 76% occur once, and the top ten carry roughly 8%. The sequenced material came from PBMCs. The receptors shown here come from a man aged 35-49 years in good health and CMV-seronegative. The CDR3 runs from the conserved cysteine through the conserved F or W. A D gene is named only where the DNA matches it firmly. Size tells how often a clone was seen (once, few, many) or the class of an expanded clone, and some rows leave it out.

length	size	D	J	V	DNA	CDR3
15	.	TRBD1	TRBJ2-1	TRBV2	TGTGCCAGCAGTCCCGGGACAGGGGCCTACAATGAGCAGTTCTTC	CASSPGTGAYNEQFF
16	.	.	TRBJ2-7	TRBV15	TGTGCCACCAGCAGGTCCCAGAACCTGTTCTCCTACGAGCAGTACTTC	CATSRSQNLFSYEQYF
16	few	.	TRBJ1-4	TRBV7-9	TGTGCCAGCAGCTTAGTAGTAGGACTTGAGGGTGAAAAACTGTTTTTT	CASSLVVGLEGEKLFF
16	.	TRBD1	TRBJ1-2	TRBV4-1	TGCGCCAGCAGCCGAACCGCTCCGACAGGGTACTATGGCTACACCTTC	CASSRTAPTGYYGYTF
15	.	TRBD1	TRBJ2-2	TRBV6-1	TGTGCCAGCAGAGAAACGGCAGGGGGCCCCGGGGAGCTGTTTTTT	CASRETAGGPGELFF
15	.	TRBD2	TRBJ2-7	TRBV5-1	TGCGCCAGCAGCTTGGGGAGCGGGGGGGAATACGAGCAGTACTTC	CASSLGSGGEYEQYF
14	.	.	TRBJ2-1	TRBV6-5	TGTGCCAGCAGTTACTTCTTCCCCGCGAATGAGCAGTTCTTC	CASSYFFPANEQFF
14	.	TRBD1	TRBJ1-1	TRBV6-1	TGTGCCAGCAGGACGGGACAGTGGGACACTGAAGCTTTCTTT	CASRTGQWDTEAFF
12	.	.	TRBJ1-1	TRBV6-1	TGTGCCACGGACTTAACACGCGCTGAAGCTTTCTTT	CATDLTRAEAFF
15	few	.	TRBJ1-6	TRBV7-2	TGTGCCAGCAGCTTAGTGACAGGTGGTAATTCACCCCTCCACTTT	CASSLVTGGNSPLHF
18	.	TRBD1	TRBJ1-1	TRBV19	TGTGCCAGTAGTACGCGGACAGGGGGGACGATAATGAACACTGAAGCTTTCTTT	CASSTRTGGTIMNTEAFF
13	.	.	TRBJ1-1	TRBV11-3	TGTGCCAGCAGCTTGTGGGAGGGCGCTGAAGCTTTCTTT	CASSLWEGAEAFF
13	.	.	TRBJ1-2	TRBV6-6	TGTGCCAGCGTGGGTGCGGGGGAATATGGCTACACCTTC	CASVGAGEYGYTF
15	few	.	TRBJ2-3	TRBV15	TGTGCCACCAGCAACCGGGCCGCGAGGGCGGATACGCAGTATTTT	CATSNRAARADTQYF
15	.	TRBD1	TRBJ2-1	TRBV19	TGTGCCAGTAGTATAGGTGGGACAGTATGGCATGAGCAGTTCTTC	CASSIGGTVWHEQFF
13	.	TRBD2	TRBJ2-3	TRBV6-1	TGTGCCAGCAGTGTCACCCGGGAGGGAACGCAGTATTTT	CASSVTREGTQYF
19	few	.	TRBJ2-3	TRBV30	TGTGCCTGGAGTGTTATTGTACAACGGGGGTCGACTAGCACAGATACGCAGTATTTT	CAWSVIVQRGSTSTDTQYF
14	.	.	TRBJ1-1	TRBV5-1	TGCGCCAGCAGCTTGGAGGGGGGGGGCCCTGAAGCTTTCTTT	CASSLEGGGPEAFF
15	.	.	TRBJ1-4	TRBV7-9	TGTGCCAGCAGCTCCCACAGGGACATGGGTGAAAAACTGTTTTTT	CASSSHRDMGEKLFF
17	once	TRBD2	TRBJ2-3	TRBV4-2	TGTGCCAGCAGCCAAGAATTTAGACTAGCGCCCACAGATACGCAGTATTTT	CASSQEFRLAPTDTQYF
14	.	TRBD2	TRBJ2-7	TRBV27	TGTGCCAGCACCCGGACTAGCGGGGCCTACGAGCAGTACTTC	CASTRTSGAYEQYF
15	.	.	TRBJ1-5	TRBV5-6	TGTGCCAGCACCCGGACACCTTCTAGCAATCAGCCCCAGCATTTT	CASTRTPSSNQPQHF
16	.	.	TRBJ1-1	TRBV4-2	TGTGCCAGCAGCCAAGATACAGGAGTTCTGAACACTGAAGCTTTCTTT	CASSQDTGVLNTEAFF
12	.	.	TRBJ2-3	TRBV25-1	TGTGCCAGCAGTGATCTCACAGATACGCAGTATTTT	CASSDLTDTQYF
15	.	.	TRBJ1-2	TRBV7-2	TGTGCCAGCAGCCTACAAGCGGAGGGGATCCATGGCTACACCTTC	CASSLQAEGIHGYTF
17	.	.	TRBJ2-3	TRBV19	TGTGCCAGTAGTATAGATGCAAGCCGGAGGATCACAGATACGCAGTATTTT	CASSIDASRRITDTQYF
14	.	.	TRBJ1-1	TRBV5-6	TGTGCCAGCAGCTTGCAGGGAAGCGACACTGAAGCTTTCTTT	CASSLQGSDTEAFF
16	.	.	TRBJ2-7	TRBV27	TGTGCCAGCAGTTTAGCGGGACCCAGCGTCGGGAACGAGCAGTACTTC	CASSLAGPSVGNEQYF
14	.	.	TRBJ1-2	TRBV18	TGTGCCAGCTCACCACCGCAGATTAACTATGGCTACACCTTC	CASSPPQINYGYTF
15	.	.	TRBJ1-5	TRBV6-6	TGTGCCAGCAGTGTCGATACAGATAGCAATCAGCCCCAGCATTTT	CASSVDTDSNQPQHF
15	.	.	TRBJ1-5	TRBV4-1	TGCGCCAGCAGCCAAGAACAGGGAAGAAATCAGCCCCAGCATTTT	CASSQEQGRNQPQHF
16	.	TRBD2	TRBJ2-5	TRBV4-1	TGCGCCAGCAGCCGTAAACCTCTAGCGGCCGAAGAGACCCAGTACTTC	CASSRKPLAAEETQYF
16	.	.	TRBJ1-1	TRBV12-1	TGTGCCAGCAGCTTTGTGTGCGGACAGGGGAACACTGAAGCTTTCTTT	CASSFVCGQGNTEAFF
16	once	.	TRBJ2-3	TRBV9	TGTGCCAGCAGCGGCGGTGCAGGGCCTAGCACAGATACGCAGTATTTT	CASSGGAGPSTDTQYF
13	.	TRBD1	TRBJ2-7	TRBV18	TGTGCCAGCGGGACAGGGGGTACCTACGAGCAGTACTTC	CASGTGGTYEQYF
16	.	TRBD1	TRBJ1-5	TRBV28	TGTGCCAGCAGTTCATCGACAGGGGGCGAGAATCAGCCCCAGCATTTT	CASSSSTGGENQPQHF
15	few	.	TRBJ2-3	TRBV19	TGTGCCAGTAGTGTCCCGGGGGATAGCACAGATACGCAGTATTTT	CASSVPGDSTDTQYF
15	once	TRBD2	TRBJ2-1	TRBV7-9	TGTGCCAGCGATTTGGGACTAGGGGTCTACAATGAGCAGTTCTTC	CASDLGLGVYNEQFF
14	.	.	TRBJ1-5	TRBV6-1	TGTGCCAGCAGTGAAGGGGGGGGCAATCAGCCCCAGCATTTT	CASSEGGGNQPQHF
12	.	.	TRBJ2-1	TRBV6-1	TGTGCCAGCAAAATGTCGGGTTACGAGCAGTTCTTC	CASKMSGYEQFF
19	.	.	TRBJ2-1	TRBV9	TGTGCCAGCAGCGAGGGGGGGGGTGGGGGAATCTATACCTACAATGAGCAGTTCTTC	CASSEGGGGGIYTYNEQFF
13	.	.	TRBJ2-1	TRBV30	TGTGCCTGGAGTCCCCAGGGGCTAGACGAGCAGTTCTTC	CAWSPQGLDEQFF
18	.	.	TRBJ2-1	TRBV5-6	TGTGCCAGCAGCCGTCGGCCTCCGGGGGCGGGGGAGTACAATGAGCAGTTCTTC	CASSRRPPGAGEYNEQFF
15	.	TRBD1	TRBJ1-6	TRBV19	TGTGCCAGTACTAGGGACAGCCTCTATAATTCACCCCTCCACTTT	CASTRDSLYNSPLHF